The entry that follows covers one T cell receptor (beta chain) sequence. Its antigen is not known. These data come from a study of T-cell reconstitution after alpha-beta-depleted transplantation in children. Study-wide results and caveats: T cells produced anew were the main source of T-cell counts and diversity one year after transplant. Expanded graft clones numbering several hundred reportedly gave rise to alpha-beta T cells about two months after transplant.

Preparing the TCRbeta library involved the use of unique molecular identifiers. One entry per CDR3 protein, called by TCRdb with MiXCR from the PCR reads. The sample yields hundreds of thousands of distinct CDR3 sequences, around 13% seen once. Per germline, CDR1 LNHDA and CDR2 SQIVND (reference sequence). Losses at the gene ends were 2 bases for V and 2 bases for J; bases not matched to a gene: 9. This CDR3 is built from 19 residues. The receptor was derived from a male patient between 10 and 17 years old who had a stem cell transplant for acute myeloid leukemia, so the T cells may come from the graft donor. This chain links TRBV19 with TRBJ2-7, with 16 bases fitting TRBD2. The sample in question was PBMCs, mostly from graft donor cells, obtained 360 days after TCRalphabeta/CD19-depleted stem cell transplant. CDR3 loop: CASSIKEVGTSGRAYEQYF. The CDR3 DNA reads TGTGCCAGTAGTATAAAGGAAGTTGGGACTAGCGGGAGGGCCTACGAGCAGTACTTC.